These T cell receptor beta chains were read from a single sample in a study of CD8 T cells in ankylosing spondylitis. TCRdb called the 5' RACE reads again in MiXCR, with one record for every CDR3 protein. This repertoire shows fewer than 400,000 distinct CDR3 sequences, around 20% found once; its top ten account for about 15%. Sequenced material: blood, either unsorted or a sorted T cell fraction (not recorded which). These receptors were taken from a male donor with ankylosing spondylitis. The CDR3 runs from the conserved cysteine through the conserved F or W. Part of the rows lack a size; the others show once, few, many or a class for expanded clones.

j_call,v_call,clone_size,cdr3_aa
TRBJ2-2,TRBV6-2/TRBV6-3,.,CASSSREAALAGVNTGELFF
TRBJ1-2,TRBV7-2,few,CASSLARSNYGYTF
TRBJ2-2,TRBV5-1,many,CASSLGLDAGELFF
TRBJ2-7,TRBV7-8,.,CASSGGTGGRRGEQYF
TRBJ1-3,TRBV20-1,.,CSAFTHQLGNTIYF
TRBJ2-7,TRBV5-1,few,CASSRDRVDEQYF
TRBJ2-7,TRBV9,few,CASSVQAGSDEQYF
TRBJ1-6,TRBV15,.,CATAAGLANNSPLHF
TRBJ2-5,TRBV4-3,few,CASSRKLAAVETQYF
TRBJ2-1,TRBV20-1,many,CSASPPGGSDYNEQFF
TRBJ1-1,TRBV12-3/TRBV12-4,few,CASSLGARGVAFF
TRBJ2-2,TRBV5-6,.,CASSLSIGTTGELFF
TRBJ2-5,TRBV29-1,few,CSVVSLLGLAGAMETQYF
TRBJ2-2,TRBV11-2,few,CASSSSRTGELFF
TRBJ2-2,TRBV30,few,CAWSLGGGPPNTGELFF
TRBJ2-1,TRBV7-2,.,CASSILTGWDEQFF
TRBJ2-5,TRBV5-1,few,CASSWTPAGDGETQYF
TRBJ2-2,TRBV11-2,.,CASSLAYESGELFF
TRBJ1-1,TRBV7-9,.,CASSLGVRGTEAFF
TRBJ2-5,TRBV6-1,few,CASGRDRGETQYF
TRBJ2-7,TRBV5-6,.,CASATRGSYEQYF
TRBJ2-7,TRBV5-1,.,CASSTPRGSDEQYF
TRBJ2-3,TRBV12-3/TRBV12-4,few,CASSLALAGDTQYF
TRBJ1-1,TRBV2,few,CASTLGPGVAAEAFF
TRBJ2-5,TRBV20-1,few,CSAITGGVETQYF
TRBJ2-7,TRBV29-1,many,CSVRRTSGSSYEQYF
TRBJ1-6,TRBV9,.,CASSAQGRNSPLHF
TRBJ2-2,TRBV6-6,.,CASSFANTGELFF
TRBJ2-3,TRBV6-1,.,CASRTLAGVSDTQYF
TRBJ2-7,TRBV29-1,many,CSVQTSGRGEQYF
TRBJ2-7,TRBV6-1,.,CASSDSGGVHEQYF
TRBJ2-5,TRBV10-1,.,CASSGGTVGKYQETQYF
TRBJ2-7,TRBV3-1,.,CPSSQVKGGRYEQYF
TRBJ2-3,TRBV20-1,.,CSALTSGTDTQYF
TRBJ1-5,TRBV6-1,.,CASSDRTESNQPQHF
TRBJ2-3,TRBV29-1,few,CSVRSQPSTDTQYF
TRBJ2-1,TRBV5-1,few,CASSQKGTGPGRDNEQFF
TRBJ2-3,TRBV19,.,CASRQSTDTQYF
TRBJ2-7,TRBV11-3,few,CASSLEDRGYEQYF
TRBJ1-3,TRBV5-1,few,CASSLSWGSGNTIYF
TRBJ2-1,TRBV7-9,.,CASSSVQGSYNEQFF
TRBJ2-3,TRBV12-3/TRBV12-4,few,CASNLQSTDTQYF
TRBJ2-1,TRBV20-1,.,CSAGAGSSYNEQFF
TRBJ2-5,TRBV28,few,CASSSRPKVETQYF